This T cell receptor beta chain is from a study of a mutant IDH1 vaccine in newly diagnosed glioma. Study observations and caveats: Vaccine-induced immune responses occurred in 93.3% of patients. Whatever changes occurred in top peripheral T cell clonotypes seemed unrelated to pseudoprogression.

As for time point: baseline, week 1 (first vaccination visit). Treatment noted: pre-vaccination baseline after standard-of-care therapy. Each donor presented with a new WHO grade 3 or 4 astrocytoma that tested IDH1-mutant and showed ATRX loss. J was trimmed by 3 bases and V by 1 base; bases with no gene match: 17. Germline CDR1 GTSNPN, CDR2 SVGIG (reference sequence). The CDR3 has 21 residues. With regard to this clone: No antigen is known for it.

Libraries were prepared by immunoSEQ multiplex PCR; TCRdb keeps only in-frame clonotypes and omits some of them. The table has under 75,000 clones, 91% seen once. The chain links TRBV30 to TRBJ2-2, with TRBD2 identical over 13 bases. The material sequenced was PBMCs, taken from a glioma patient treated with radiotherapy, temozolomide or both. The sequence came from a man aged 50-60 years with glioma. CDR3 in amino acids: CAWSATNPGTSGEWYTGELFF. CDR3 bases: TGTGCCTGGAGTGCAACCAACCCCGGGACTAGCGGGGAGTGGTACACCGGGGAGCTGTTTTTT.